Listed here are 3 T cell receptor beta chains from one sample, sequenced in a study of blood T cells in healthy people across ages. It was with a sample-barcoded 5' primer and a J-beta primer mix that a second PCR of roughly 7 to 12 cycles was run. TCRdb re-called the 5' RACE reads through MiXCR, storing one row per CDR3 protein. The table records 700,000 to 850,000 distinct CDR3 sequences, 53% of them present only once. Input material: blood. Receptors were obtained from an elderly man in good health.

This clonotype has a handful of counts. The chain couples TRBV7-3 to TRBJ2-2; D gene uncertain. This CDR3 has 12 residues. Trimming shortened V by 5 bases and J by 4 bases, and 5 bases separated the two germline ends. Germline V gene lookup returns CDR1 SGHTA and CDR2 FQGTGA. The CDR3, as DNA: TGTGCCAGCAGCCATGTCACCGGGGAGCTGTTTTTT. It encodes CASSHVTGELFF.

This clonotype has at least ten counts. J is TRBJ2-5 and V is TRBV20-1; 9 bases are shared with TRBD2. The CDR3 is 15 residues long. Germline CDR1 and CDR2: DFQATT and SNEGSKA (reference sequence). V lost 0 bases, J lost 6 bases, and 8 bases stayed unmatched. The CDR3 protein is CSARDQAGGAKTQYF. Written as DNA, the CDR3 is TGCAGTGCTAGAGATCAAGCGGGAGGCGCTAAGACCCAGTACTTC.

The rearrangement uses TRBV11-2 and TRBJ2-1; 13 nucleotides line up with TRBD2. Per the germline V gene, CDR1 is SGHAT and CDR2 is FQNNGV. The CDR3 sequence is 18 residues long. Losses at the gene ends were 5 bases for V and 5 bases for J; bases not matched to a gene: 12. CDR3: CASSVGLAGVPIHNEQFF. CDR3 in DNA: TGTGCCAGCAGCGTCGGACTAGCGGGGGTTCCAATTCACAATGAGCAGTTCTTC.